The rows below give T cell receptor beta chains drawn from one sample of a study of T-cell reconstitution after alpha-beta-depleted transplantation in children. TCRdb passed the PCR reads through MiXCR, listing each CDR3 protein once. This table has about 600,000 distinct CDR3 sequences, under 25% appearing once. The specimen was PBMCs, mostly from graft donor cells, collected 360 days after TCRalphabeta/CD19-depleted stem cell transplant. Source of these receptors: a boy younger than two who had a stem cell transplant for acute myeloid leukemia, so the T cells may come from the graft donor. Both conserved end residues are part of each CDR3. The order of the fields is D gene, V gene, J gene, clone size, CDR3 protein, CDR3 DNA. A D gene is named only where the DNA matches it firmly. Expanded clones get a size class; other rows say once, few or many, or leave the size out.

d_gene: -; v_gene: TRBV6-2/TRBV6-3; j_gene: TRBJ2-3; abundance: -; CDR3aa: CASSYLGLLKGTDTQYF; CDR3nt: TGTGCCAGCAGTTACTTGGGGTTGCTCAAAGGCACAGATACGCAGTATTTT
d_gene: -; v_gene: TRBV6-2/TRBV6-3; j_gene: TRBJ2-2; abundance: few; CDR3aa: CASSYSEGGFDLPNTGELFF; CDR3nt: TGTGCCAGCAGTTACTCGGAGGGTGGGTTCGACCTACCGAACACCGGGGAGCTGTTTTTT
d_gene: -; v_gene: TRBV3-1; j_gene: TRBJ1-2; abundance: many; CDR3aa: CASSQAGGNGYGYTF; CDR3nt: TGTGCCAGCAGCCAAGCCGGGGGGAATGGGTATGGCTACACCTTC
d_gene: TRBD2; v_gene: TRBV20-1; j_gene: TRBJ2-7; abundance: many; CDR3aa: CSAHGGSTSGDSYEQYF; CDR3nt: TGCAGTGCCCATGGGGGGTCGACTAGCGGGGACTCCTACGAGCAGTACTTC
d_gene: -; v_gene: TRBV11-2; j_gene: TRBJ2-5; abundance: few; CDR3aa: CASSLDLWGEAETQYF; CDR3nt: TGTGCCAGCAGCTTAGATCTCTGGGGGGAAGCAGAGACCCAGTACTTC
d_gene: -; v_gene: TRBV27; j_gene: TRBJ2-2; abundance: few; CDR3aa: CASSSGGGELFF; CDR3nt: TGTGCCAGCAGTTCGGGTGGCGGGGAGCTGTTTTTT
d_gene: -; v_gene: TRBV5-1; j_gene: TRBJ1-6; abundance: once; CDR3aa: CASSVEGSYNSPLHF; CDR3nt: TGCGCCAGCAGCGTCGAGGGGTCCTATAATTCACCCCTCCACTTT
d_gene: -; v_gene: TRBV20-1; j_gene: TRBJ1-6; abundance: few; CDR3aa: CSAKTEFNSPLHF; CDR3nt: TGCAGTGCTAAAACAGAATTTAATTCACCCCTCCACTTT
d_gene: TRBD2; v_gene: TRBV15; j_gene: TRBJ2-1; abundance: few; CDR3aa: CATSNGGAGNEQFF; CDR3nt: TGTGCCACCAGCAACGGGGGGGCTGGGAATGAGCAGTTCTTC
d_gene: TRBD1; v_gene: TRBV6-2/TRBV6-3; j_gene: TRBJ1-2; abundance: -; CDR3aa: CASSQWTGNGGYTF; CDR3nt: TGTGCCAGCAGCCAATGGACAGGGAACGGGGGCTACACCTTC
d_gene: TRBD2; v_gene: TRBV12-3/TRBV12-4; j_gene: TRBJ2-3; abundance: -; CDR3aa: CASSHGTSGVGTDTQYF; CDR3nt: TGTGCCAGCAGCCACGGGACTAGCGGGGTGGGCACAGATACGCAGTATTTT
d_gene: -; v_gene: TRBV7-2; j_gene: TRBJ2-1; abundance: -; CDR3aa: CASSLVAGTRNEQFF; CDR3nt: TGTGCCAGCAGCTTAGTGGCGGGGACGAGGAATGAGCAGTTCTTC
d_gene: -; v_gene: TRBV6-2/TRBV6-3; j_gene: TRBJ2-1; abundance: few; CDR3aa: CASSYLNNEQFF; CDR3nt: TGTGCCAGCAGTTACTTAAACAATGAGCAGTTCTTC
d_gene: -; v_gene: TRBV9; j_gene: TRBJ2-2; abundance: -; CDR3aa: CASSVAGDTGELFF; CDR3nt: TGTGCCAGCAGCGTAGCTGGCGACACCGGGGAGCTGTTTTTT
d_gene: TRBD1; v_gene: TRBV28; j_gene: TRBJ2-2; abundance: -; CDR3aa: CASSPDRGLFANTGELFF; CDR3nt: TGTGCCAGCAGTCCCGACAGGGGGTTGTTCGCGAACACCGGGGAGCTGTTTTTT
d_gene: -; v_gene: TRBV6-5; j_gene: TRBJ1-5; abundance: -; CDR3aa: CASSLDSHSNQPQHF; CDR3nt: TGTGCCAGCAGTTTGGACAGCCATAGCAATCAGCCCCAGCATTTT
d_gene: -; v_gene: TRBV29-1; j_gene: TRBJ1-3; abundance: -; CDR3aa: CSVEKLGNTIYF; CDR3nt: TGCAGCGTTGAAAAACTTGGAAACACCATATATTTT
d_gene: -; v_gene: TRBV29-1; j_gene: TRBJ1-1; abundance: many; CDR3aa: CSVERQKNTEAFF; CDR3nt: TGCAGCGTTGAAAGGCAGAAGAACACTGAAGCTTTCTTT